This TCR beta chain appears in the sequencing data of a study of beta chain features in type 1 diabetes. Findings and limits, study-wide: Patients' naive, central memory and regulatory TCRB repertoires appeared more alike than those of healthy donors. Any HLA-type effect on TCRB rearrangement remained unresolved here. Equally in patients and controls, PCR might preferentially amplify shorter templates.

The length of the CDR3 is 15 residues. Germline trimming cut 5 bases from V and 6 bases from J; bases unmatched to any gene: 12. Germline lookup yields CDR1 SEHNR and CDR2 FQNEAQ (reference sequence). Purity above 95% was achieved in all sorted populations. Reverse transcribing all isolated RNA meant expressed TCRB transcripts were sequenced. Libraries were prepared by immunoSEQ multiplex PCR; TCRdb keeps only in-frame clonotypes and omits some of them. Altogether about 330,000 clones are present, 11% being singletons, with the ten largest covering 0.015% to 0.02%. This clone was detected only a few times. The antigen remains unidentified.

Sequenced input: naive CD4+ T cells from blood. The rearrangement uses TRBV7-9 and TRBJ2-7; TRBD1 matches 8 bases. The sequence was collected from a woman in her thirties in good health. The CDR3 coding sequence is TGTGCCAGCAGCATATCCCCACCGACAGGGGTCGAGCAGTACTTC. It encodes CASSISPPTGVEQYF.